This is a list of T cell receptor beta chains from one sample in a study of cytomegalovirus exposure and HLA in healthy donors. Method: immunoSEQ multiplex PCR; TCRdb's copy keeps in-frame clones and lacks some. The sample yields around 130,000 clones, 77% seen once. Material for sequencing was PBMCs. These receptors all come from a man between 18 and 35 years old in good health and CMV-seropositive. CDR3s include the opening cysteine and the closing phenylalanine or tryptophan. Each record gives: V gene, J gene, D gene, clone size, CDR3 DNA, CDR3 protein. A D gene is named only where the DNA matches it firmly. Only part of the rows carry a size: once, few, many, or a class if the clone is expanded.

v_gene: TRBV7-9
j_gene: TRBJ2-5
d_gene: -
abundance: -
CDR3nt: TGTGCCAGCAGTACACAGGGCGAGGAGACCCAGTACTTC
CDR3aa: CASSTQGEETQYF

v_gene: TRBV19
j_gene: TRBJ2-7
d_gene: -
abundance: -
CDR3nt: TGTGCCAGTAGTATAACAGGGTCCTCCTACGAGCAGTACTTC
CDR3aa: CASSITGSSYEQYF

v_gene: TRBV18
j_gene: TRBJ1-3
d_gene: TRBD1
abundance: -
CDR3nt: TGTGCCAGCTCACCAGGACAGGGGAACACCATATATTTT
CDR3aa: CASSPGQGNTIYF

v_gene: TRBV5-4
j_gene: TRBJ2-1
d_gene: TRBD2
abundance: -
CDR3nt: TGTGCCAGCAGCTCCGGGACTAGTCTCTACAATGAGCAGTTCTTC
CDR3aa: CASSSGTSLYNEQFF

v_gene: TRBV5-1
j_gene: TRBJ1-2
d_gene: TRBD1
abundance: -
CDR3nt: TGCGCCAGCAGCTTGGGCGGGACAGGGGGTTATGGCTACACCTTC
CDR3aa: CASSLGGTGGYGYTF

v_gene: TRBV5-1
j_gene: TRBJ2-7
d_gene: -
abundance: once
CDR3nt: TGCGCCAGCAGCTTGGCCAGAGGGATCGAGCAGTACTTC
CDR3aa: CASSLARGIEQYF

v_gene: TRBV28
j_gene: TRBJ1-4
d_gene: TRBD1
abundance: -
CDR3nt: TGTGCCAGCAGCAAACAGGGGTTGGAAAAACTGTTTTTT
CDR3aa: CASSKQGLEKLFF

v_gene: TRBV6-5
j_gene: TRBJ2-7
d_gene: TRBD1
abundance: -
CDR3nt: TGTGCCAGCAGGCCCTACAGGGGGCGCAGCTACGAGCAGTACTTC
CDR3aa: CASRPYRGRSYEQYF

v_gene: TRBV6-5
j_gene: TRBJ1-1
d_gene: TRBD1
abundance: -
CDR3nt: TGTGCCACCAGTTTCAAAGGGACAGCAGAAGCTTTCTTT
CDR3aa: CATSFKGTAEAFF

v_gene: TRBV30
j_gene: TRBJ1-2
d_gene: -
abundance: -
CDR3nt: TGTGCCCACGACAGCCTCTATGGCTACACCTTC
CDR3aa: CAHDSLYGYTF

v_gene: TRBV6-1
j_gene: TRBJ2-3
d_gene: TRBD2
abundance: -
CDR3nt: TGTGCCAGCAGTGAATTTGCGGGGGGCACAGATACGCAGTATTTT
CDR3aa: CASSEFAGGTDTQYF

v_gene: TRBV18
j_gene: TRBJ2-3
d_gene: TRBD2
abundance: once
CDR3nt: TGTGCCAGCTCACTCCTAGCGGGAGGGAGCACAGATACGCAGTATTTT
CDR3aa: CASSLLAGGSTDTQYF

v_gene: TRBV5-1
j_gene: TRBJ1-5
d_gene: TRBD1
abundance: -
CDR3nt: TGCGCCAGCAGCTTGACGGGGGACAGTTATCAGCCCCAGCATTTT
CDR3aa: CASSLTGDSYQPQHF